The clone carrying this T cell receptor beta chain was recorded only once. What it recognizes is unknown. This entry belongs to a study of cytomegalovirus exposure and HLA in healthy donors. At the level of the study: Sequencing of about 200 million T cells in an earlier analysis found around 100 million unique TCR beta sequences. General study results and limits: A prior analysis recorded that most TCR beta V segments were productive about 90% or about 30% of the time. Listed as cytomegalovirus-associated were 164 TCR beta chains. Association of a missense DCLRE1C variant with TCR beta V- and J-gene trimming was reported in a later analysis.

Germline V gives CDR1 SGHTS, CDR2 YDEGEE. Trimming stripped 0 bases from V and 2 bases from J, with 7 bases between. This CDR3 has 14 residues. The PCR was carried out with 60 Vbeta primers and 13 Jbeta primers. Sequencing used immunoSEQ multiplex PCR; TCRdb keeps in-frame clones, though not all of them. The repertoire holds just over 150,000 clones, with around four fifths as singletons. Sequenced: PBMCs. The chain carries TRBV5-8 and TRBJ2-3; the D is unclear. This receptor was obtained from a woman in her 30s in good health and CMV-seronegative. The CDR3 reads CASSLGSFTDTQYF. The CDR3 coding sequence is TGTGCCAGCAGCTTGGGGAGCTTCACAGATACGCAGTATTTT.